This T cell receptor (beta chain) derives from a study of control samples from healthy donors and cancer patients. This clone has a single count. Between the trimmed V and J ends, which lost 9 bases and 8 bases, there was a span of 10 bases. The germline CDR1 and CDR2 sequences are LNHDA and SQIVND (reference sequence). The CDR3 has 10 amino acids. Produced via immunoSEQ multiplex PCR; TCRdb's table is partial and in-frame only. The sample carries around 130,000 clones, 85% to 95% recorded once. Material: blood. The chain uses TRBV19 and TRBJ1-2; a weak D match, TRBD1 (6 bases). The sequence derives from a man in his late teens or twenties in good health. The DNA for the CDR3 is TGTGCCAGGAGGACAGCCGGCTACACCTTC. It yields the protein CARRTAGYTF.